The 29 T cell receptor beta chains in this list originate from one sample, sequenced in a study of T cell changes during pregnancy in multiple sclerosis. Some clones are missing from TCRdb's copy, which holds only in-frame ones; the method was immunoSEQ multiplex PCR. This repertoire shows 40,000 or so clones, 85% to 95% found once; its top ten account for about 8.3%. Sequences were derived from CD8+ T cells from peripheral blood mononuclear cells, sampled in the third trimester of pregnancy. The receptor set was obtained from a female donor with multiple sclerosis, enrolled in a pregnancy study.

The V and J genes are TRBV7-6 and TRBJ2-1; 9 positions match TRBD2. CDR3 size: 17 residues. Per germline, CDR1 SGHVS and CDR2 FNYEAQ. Trimming at V came to 2 bases and at J to 5 bases, leaving 10 bases not matched to a gene. The CDR3 here is CASSLSWGGGVNNEQFF. The DNA of the CDR3 is TGTGCCAGCAGCTTATCGTGGGGCGGGGGGGTCAACAATGAGCAGTTCTTC.

The chain links TRBV5-5 to TRBJ2-7, with unresolved D. Germline V gene lookup returns CDR1 SGHKS and CDR2 YYEKEE (reference sequence). Between the trimmed V and J ends, which lost 0 bases and 6 bases, there was a span of 10 bases. The CDR3 sequence is 13 residues long. Here the CDR3 DNA reads TGTGCCAGCAGCTTGGATCCTAGTAGCGAGCAGTACTTC. Translation: CASSLDPSSEQYF.

The chain combines TRBV7-3 with TRBJ2-2; 10 bases line up with TRBD2. The length of the CDR3 is 15 residues. CDR1 and CDR2 (germline): SGHTA, FQGTGA. With V trimmed by 5 bases and J by 9 bases, 9 bases remained unmatched. The CDR3 reads CASSLGTSVGRELFF. CDR3 nucleotide sequence: TGTGCCAGCAGCCTCGGGACTAGCGTAGGGAGGGAGCTGTTTTTT.

The CDR3 loop reads CSASGGLANEQFF. CDR3 in DNA: TGCAGCGCTAGCGGGGGCCTTGCCAATGAGCAGTTCTTC. The rearrangement uses TRBV29-1 and TRBJ2-1; 10 nucleotides match TRBD2. The CDR3 length is 13 residues. The germline V gene has CDR1 SQVTM and CDR2 ANQGSEA. Trimming removed 7 bases from V and 6 bases from J; junction bases left unmatched: 6.

J is TRBJ2-7 and V is TRBV5-4, with TRBD1 matching over 7 bases. Losses at the gene ends were 2 bases for V and 3 bases for J; bases not matched to a gene: 2. The CDR3 loop spans 13 amino acids. Germline V gene lookup returns CDR1 SGHNT and CDR2 YYREEE (reference sequence). CDR3 nucleotides: TGTGCCAGCAGCTTCGGACAGGACTACGAGCAGTACTTC. Its protein product is CASSFGQDYEQYF.

Notes on this clone: Other DNA sequences in this specimen translate into the identical CDR3. The rearrangement uses TRBV6-5 and TRBJ1-1, with D perhaps matching TRBD1 (6 bases). Germline assignment: CDR1 MNHEY and CDR2 SVGAGI. The V end was cut by 2 bases, the J end by 4 bases, with 14 bases between. The CDR3 runs 15 residues. CDR3 amino acids: CASSYSRGGGTEAFF. The CDR3 DNA follows: TGTGCCAGCAGTTACAGCAGAGGGGGTGGCACTGAAGCTTTCTTT.

J is TRBJ1-2 and V is TRBV4-2; D ambiguous. The CDR3 totals 16 residues. Germline CDR1 reads LGHNA; CDR2 reads YNFKEQ. V lost 10 bases and J lost 1, with 22 bases in between. The CDR3 spells CATLPGLGNINYGYTF. The CDR3 coding sequence is TGTGCCACCCTCCCGGGTTTAGGAAATATTAACTATGGCTACACCTTC.

The CDR3 DNA is TGCAGCGCTACGACAGGGACGGGCTATGGCTACACCTTC. Protein sequence: CSATTGTGYGYTF. The chain links TRBV29-1 to TRBJ1-2; TRBD1 agrees at 7 bases. Germline trimming cut 7 bases from V and 4 bases from J; bases unmatched to any gene: 9. Germline CDR1 is SQVTM and CDR2 is ANQGSEA. This CDR3 has 13 amino acids.

The gene calls are TRBV15 and TRBJ2-7, with TRBD1 as a possible D gene (7 bases). Trimming left V 2 bases short and J 5 bases short, with 16 bases between. This CDR3 is 15 amino acids long. CDR1 is LNHNV, CDR2 YYDKDF, per germline (reference sequence). CDR3 amino acids: CATSRLTGRGDEQYF. In DNA, the CDR3 is TGTGCCACCAGCAGACTGACAGGGCGGGGAGACGAGCAGTACTTC.

The CDR3 here is CASSDSGGAGEQYF. CDR3 DNA sequence: TGCGCCAGCAGTGATAGCGGAGGGGCCGGCGAGCAGTACTTC. The V gene is TRBV10-1, the J gene TRBJ2-7; a weak D match, TRBD2 (6 bases). The CDR3 covers 14 residues. Per germline, CDR1 WNHNN and CDR2 SYGVQD (reference sequence). V lost 3 bases and J lost 6, with 15 bases in between.

The chain is built from TRBV27 and TRBJ2-7; 9 positions agree with TRBD1. Germline V lookup: CDR1 MNHEY, CDR2 SMNVEV (reference sequence). The CDR3 spans 12 residues. With V trimmed by 6 bases and J by 7 bases, 4 bases remained unmatched. The CDR3 loop is CASRQGAAEQYF. The DNA of the CDR3 is TGTGCCAGCAGACAGGGGGCTGCGGAGCAGTACTTC.

The chain joins TRBV21-1 to TRBJ1-1; TRBD1 reflects the table's D call only, with no check against the DNA. TRBV21-1 is annotated as a pseudogene. The CDR3 is 15 amino acids. CDR3 in DNA: TGTGCCAGCAGCAGCCGAAACCTTCAGGGCCCTGAAGCTTTCTTT. The encoded protein is CASSSRNLQGPEAFF.

The chain has TRBV10-1 and TRBJ1-1, with D perhaps matching TRBD1 (6 bases). Germline V gene sequence: CDR1 WNHNN, CDR2 SYGVQD (reference sequence). Trimming shortened V by 2 bases and J by 0 bases, and 7 bases separated the two germline ends. This CDR3 region has 14 residues. The CDR3 DNA is TGCGCCAGCAGTGAGACAGGGATGAACACTGAAGCTTTCTTT. Its protein product is CASSETGMNTEAFF.

The rearrangement links TRBV5-6 to TRBJ1-3, with D perhaps TRBD1 (6 bases). The CDR3 has 14 amino acids. Germline CDR1 and CDR2: SGHDT and YYEEEE. Trimming stripped 4 bases from V and 9 bases from J, with 17 bases between. As DNA, the CDR3 is TGTGCCAGCAGCAACGGACAGACTTTGGGCACCATATATTTT. This codes for CASSNGQTLGTIYF.

This rearrangement joins TRBV5-4 to TRBJ1-2, with D maybe TRBD1 (6 bases). Between the trimmed V and J ends, which lost 0 bases and 3 bases, there was a span of 12 bases. In germline, CDR1 is SGHNT, CDR2 YYREEE (reference sequence). This CDR3 has 15 residues. The CDR3 here is CASSLDGQLYYGYTF. The CDR3 DNA reads as TGTGCCAGCAGCTTGGATGGACAGCTGTACTATGGCTACACCTTC.

The chain combines TRBV6-5 with TRBJ1-2; 7 bases map to TRBD1. Losses at the gene ends were 7 bases for V and 4 bases for J; bases not matched to a gene: 12. This CDR3 spans 15 amino acids. Germline V gene data show CDR1 as MNHEY and CDR2 as SVGAGI. CDR3: CASTHGDSLSYGYTF. CDR3 sequence (DNA): TGTGCCAGCACCCACGGGGACAGCCTTTCCTATGGCTACACCTTC.

This chain joins TRBV20-1 and TRBJ2-1; D is ambiguous. Trimming shortened V by 6 bases and J by 6 bases, and 9 bases separated the two germline ends. CDR1 DFQATT and CDR2 SNEGSKA come from the germline V gene (reference sequence). The CDR3 is made up of 11 amino acids. In nucleotides, the CDR3 is TGCAGTGCGCCTTCTAGCAATGAGCAGTTCTTC. It is translated as CSAPSSNEQFF.

The chain links TRBV7-8 to TRBJ1-1; TRBD1 matches at 9 bases. The CDR3 runs to 13 residues. Germline-derived CDR1 and CDR2 are SGHVS and FQNEAQ. V dropped 5 bases and J dropped 12; count of bases not matched to a gene: 10. CDR3 nucleotide sequence: TGTGCCAGCAGCCCAACCGGGACAGGGTATCCTTTCTTT. Protein product: CASSPTGTGYPFF.

The gene calls are TRBV27 and TRBJ2-7; TRBD2 agrees at 11 bases. CDR1 and CDR2 (germline): MNHEY, SMNVEV (reference sequence). V was pared by 0 bases and J by 6 bases, with 22 bases of the junction left unmatched. The CDR3 sequence is 21 residues long. CDR3 amino acids: CASSLSVWDPHSGGAFREQYF. The CDR3 DNA is TGTGCCAGCAGTTTATCGGTTTGGGATCCTCATAGCGGGGGGGCGTTTCGCGAGCAGTACTTC.

This clone was picked up one time. J is TRBJ1-2 and V is TRBV19; D uncertain. The CDR3 consists of 14 residues. Per germline, CDR1 LNHDA and CDR2 SQIVND (reference sequence). Trimming pared 5 bases from V and 5 bases from J, leaving 15 bases between. CDR3 DNA: TGTGCCAGTAGTTTTTACGACGGAGCGTATGGCTACACCTTC. It specifies CASSFYDGAYGYTF.

The V gene is TRBV5-3, the J gene TRBJ1-5; D unclear. TRBV5-3 is marked as an open reading frame, function uncertain. The CDR3 spans 12 residues. V dropped 1 base and J dropped 5 bases, with 4 bases sitting between them. This chain's CDR3 is CARSLFDQPQHF. The CDR3 DNA sequence: TGTGCCAGAAGCTTGTTCGATCAGCCCCAGCATTTT.

To note about this clone: The junction departs from the called germline gene at one end, perhaps through a read error. The chain joins TRBV7-7 to TRBJ2-7; 9 bases are a match to TRBD1. This CDR3 has 14 amino acids. Germline CDR1 is SSHAT and CDR2 is FNYEAQ (reference sequence). The CDR3 protein is CASSPGTGSYEQYF. The DNA of the CDR3 is TGTGCTAGCAGTCCCGGGACAGGGTCCTACGAGCAGTACTTC.

V usage is TRBV19 and J usage is TRBJ1-2; no clear D. Per germline, CDR1 LNHDA and CDR2 SQIVND (reference sequence). CDR3 length equals 12 residues. Between the trimmed V and J ends, which lost 6 bases and 4 bases, there was a span of 9 bases. CDR3 residues: CASSDLGYGYTF. CDR3 sequence (DNA): TGTGCCAGTAGCGATCTAGGCTATGGCTACACCTTC.

This chain uses TRBV9 with TRBJ1-2, with TRBD1 matching over 9 bases. The germline V gene encodes CDR1 SGDLS and CDR2 YYNGEE. The CDR3 is 14 amino acids. V gave up 0 bases and J gave up 3 bases; unmatched junction bases: 0. The DNA of the CDR3 is TGTGCCAGCAGCGTAGGACAGGGGGACTATGGCTACACCTTC. Its protein product is CASSVGQGDYGYTF.

V gene TRBV6-1 combines with J gene TRBJ2-2; tentatively, D is TRBD1 (6 bases). V gave up 8 bases and J gave up 3 bases, with 16 bases separating them. Germline-derived CDR1 and CDR2 are MNHNS and SASEGT. The CDR3 extends over 15 amino acids. The chain's CDR3 is CASEDRMWDTGELFF. The CDR3 DNA reads TGTGCCAGCGAAGACAGGATGTGGGACACCGGGGAGCTGTTTTTT.

The CDR3 loop reads CASSPRDRSSYEQYF. The CDR3 DNA sequence: TGTGCCAGCAGCCCCAGGGACAGGAGCTCCTACGAGCAGTACTTC. The V call is TRBV7-9, the J call TRBJ2-7; 8 bases match TRBD1. J was trimmed by 0 bases and V by 5 bases; bases with no gene match: 6. Germline CDR1 SEHNR, CDR2 FQNEAQ (reference sequence). CDR3 length: 15 residues.

The genes are TRBV21-1 and TRBJ1-6; the table's D call, TRBD1, was not checked against the DNA. TRBV21-1 is a known pseudogene. CDR3 length equals 9 residues. The CDR3 DNA is TGTGCCACTTACAGGGGGCCCCCTTTT. The encoded protein is CATYRGPPF.

The chain combines TRBV2 with TRBJ2-5, with D possibly TRBD2 on 6 matching bases. The V end was cut by 8 bases, the J end by 3 bases, with 10 bases between. The CDR3 runs 12 residues. Germline V CDR1 and CDR2: SNHLY, FYNNEI. CDR3 DNA sequence: TGTGCCAGCCCGGGGGAAGAAGAGACCCAGTACTTC. Its translation is CASPGEEETQYF.

This chain links TRBV9 with TRBJ2-5; perhaps TRBD2 as D (7 bases). V lost 3 bases to trimming and J lost 2 bases, with 14 bases between them. Germline V gives CDR1 SGDLS, CDR2 YYNGEE. This CDR3 region has 15 residues. CDR3 region: CASSGLGGEQETQYF. CDR3 sequence (DNA): TGTGCCAGCAGCGGCCTAGGGGGGGAACAAGAGACCCAGTACTTC.